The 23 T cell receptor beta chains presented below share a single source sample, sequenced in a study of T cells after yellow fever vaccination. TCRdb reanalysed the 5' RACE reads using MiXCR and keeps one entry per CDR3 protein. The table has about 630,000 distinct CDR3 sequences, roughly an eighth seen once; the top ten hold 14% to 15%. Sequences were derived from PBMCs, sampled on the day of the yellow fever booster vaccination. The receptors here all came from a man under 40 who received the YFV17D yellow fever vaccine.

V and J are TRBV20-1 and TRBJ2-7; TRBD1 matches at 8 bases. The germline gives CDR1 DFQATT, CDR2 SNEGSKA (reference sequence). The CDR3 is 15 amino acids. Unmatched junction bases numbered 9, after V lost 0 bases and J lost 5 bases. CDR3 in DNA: TGCAGTGCTAGAGATCGAGACTGGACAGGGAACGAGCAGTACTTC. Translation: CSARDRDWTGNEQYF.

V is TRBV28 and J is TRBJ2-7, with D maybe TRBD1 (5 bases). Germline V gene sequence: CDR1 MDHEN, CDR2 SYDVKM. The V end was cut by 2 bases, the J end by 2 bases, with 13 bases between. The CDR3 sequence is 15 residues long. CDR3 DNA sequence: TGTGCCAGCAGTTTACGAGGACAAGTAACCTACGAGCAGTACTTC. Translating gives CASSLRGQVTYEQYF.

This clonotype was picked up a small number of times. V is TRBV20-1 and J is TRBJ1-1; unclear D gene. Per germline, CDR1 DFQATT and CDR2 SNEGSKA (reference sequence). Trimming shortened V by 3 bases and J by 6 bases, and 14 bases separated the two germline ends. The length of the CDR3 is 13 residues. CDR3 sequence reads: CSASKGGWAEAFF. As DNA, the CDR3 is TGCAGTGCTAGTAAGGGTGGATGGGCTGAAGCTTTCTTT.

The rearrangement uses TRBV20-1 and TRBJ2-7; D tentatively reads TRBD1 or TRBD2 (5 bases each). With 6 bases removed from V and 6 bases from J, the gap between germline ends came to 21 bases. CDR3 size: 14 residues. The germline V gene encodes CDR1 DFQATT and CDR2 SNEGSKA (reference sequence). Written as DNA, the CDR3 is TGCAGTGCGAAATCATTTGGGACGGATCCCGAGCAGTACTTC. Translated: CSAKSFGTDPEQYF.

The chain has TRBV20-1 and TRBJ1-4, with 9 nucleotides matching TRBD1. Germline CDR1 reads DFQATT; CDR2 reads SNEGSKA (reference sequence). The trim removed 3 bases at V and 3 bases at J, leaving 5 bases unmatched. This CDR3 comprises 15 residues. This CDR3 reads CSARRQGGANEKLFF. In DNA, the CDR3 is TGCAGTGCTAGGAGACAGGGGGGCGCTAATGAAAAACTGTTTTTT.

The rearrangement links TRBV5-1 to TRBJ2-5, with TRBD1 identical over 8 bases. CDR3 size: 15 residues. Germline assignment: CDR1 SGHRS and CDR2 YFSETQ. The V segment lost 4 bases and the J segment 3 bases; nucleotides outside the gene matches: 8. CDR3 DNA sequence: TGCGCCAGCAGCCCTCAGGCAGGGGGCAAAGAGACCCAGTACTTC. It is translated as CASSPQAGGKETQYF.

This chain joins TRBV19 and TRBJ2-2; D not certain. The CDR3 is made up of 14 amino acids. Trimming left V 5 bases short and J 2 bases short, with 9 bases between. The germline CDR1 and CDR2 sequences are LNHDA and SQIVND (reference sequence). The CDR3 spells CASSERRNTGELFF. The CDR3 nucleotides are TGTGCCAGTAGTGAACGGCGAAACACCGGGGAGCTGTTTTTT.

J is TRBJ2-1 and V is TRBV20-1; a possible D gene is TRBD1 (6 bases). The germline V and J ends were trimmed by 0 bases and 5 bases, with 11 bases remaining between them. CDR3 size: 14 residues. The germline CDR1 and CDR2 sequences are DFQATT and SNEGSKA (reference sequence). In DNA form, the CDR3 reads TGCAGTGCTAGAGATGAGACAGGCCACAATGAGCAGTTCTTC. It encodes CSARDETGHNEQFF.

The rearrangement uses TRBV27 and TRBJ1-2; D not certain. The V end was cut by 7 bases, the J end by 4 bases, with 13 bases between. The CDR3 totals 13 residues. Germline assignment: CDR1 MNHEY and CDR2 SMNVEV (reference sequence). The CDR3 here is CASTPSPGYGYTF. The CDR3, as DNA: TGTGCCAGCACGCCCTCCCCGGGCTATGGCTACACCTTC.

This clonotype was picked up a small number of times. The CDR3 sequence: CASRTSGAAETQYF. In DNA form, the CDR3 reads TGTGCCAGCAGAACTAGCGGAGCGGCGGAGACCCAGTACTTC. The gene calls are TRBV28 and TRBJ2-5; 8 nucleotides agree with TRBD2. The germline V gene has CDR1 MDHEN and CDR2 SYDVKM. The V gene end was trimmed by 6 bases and the J gene end by 5 bases; junction bases not matched to a gene: 8. There are 14 residues in the CDR3.

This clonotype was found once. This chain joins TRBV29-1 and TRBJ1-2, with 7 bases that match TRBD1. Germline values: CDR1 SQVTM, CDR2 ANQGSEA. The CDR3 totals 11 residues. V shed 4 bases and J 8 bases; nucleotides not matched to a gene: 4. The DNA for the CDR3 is TGCAGCGTTGGGACAGGTAGAGGCTACACCTTC. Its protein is CSVGTGRGYTF.

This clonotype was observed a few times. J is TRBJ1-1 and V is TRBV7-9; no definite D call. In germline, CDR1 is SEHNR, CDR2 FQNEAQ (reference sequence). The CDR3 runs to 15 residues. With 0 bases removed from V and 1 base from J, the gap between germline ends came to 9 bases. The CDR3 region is CASSLAEGGNTEAFF. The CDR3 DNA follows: TGTGCCAGCAGCTTAGCTGAGGGCGGGAACACTGAAGCTTTCTTT. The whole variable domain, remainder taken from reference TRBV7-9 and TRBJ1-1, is DTGVSQNPRHKITKRGQNVTFRCDPISEHNRLYWYRQTLGQGPEFLTYFQNEAQLEKSRLLSDRFSAERPKGSFSTLEIQRTEQGDSAMYLCASSLAEGGNTEAFFGQGTRLTVV.

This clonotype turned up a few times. CDR3 nucleotide sequence: TGTGCCAGCAGCTTAGCAACCCTAGCGGGAAACACCGGGGAGCTGTTTTTT. Protein: CASSLATLAGNTGELFF. The chain has TRBV7-2 and TRBJ2-2; TRBD2 matches at 9 bases. Germline CDR1 and CDR2: SGHTA and FQGNSA. CDR3 length equals 17 residues. The V segment lost 0 bases and the J segment 2 bases; nucleotides outside the gene matches: 4.

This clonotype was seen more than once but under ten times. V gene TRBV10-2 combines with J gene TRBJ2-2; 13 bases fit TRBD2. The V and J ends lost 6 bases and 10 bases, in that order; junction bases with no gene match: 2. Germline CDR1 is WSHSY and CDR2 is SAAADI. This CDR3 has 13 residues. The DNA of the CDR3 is TGCGCCAGCAGAGGACTAGCGGGGGAGGAGCTGTTTTTT. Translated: CASRGLAGEELFF.

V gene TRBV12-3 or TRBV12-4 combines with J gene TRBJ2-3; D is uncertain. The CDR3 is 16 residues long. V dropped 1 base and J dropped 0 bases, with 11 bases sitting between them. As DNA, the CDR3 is TGTGCCAGCAGTTTAGGGCGCTCCAGTAGCACAGATACGCAGTATTTT. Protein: CASSLGRSSSTDTQYF.

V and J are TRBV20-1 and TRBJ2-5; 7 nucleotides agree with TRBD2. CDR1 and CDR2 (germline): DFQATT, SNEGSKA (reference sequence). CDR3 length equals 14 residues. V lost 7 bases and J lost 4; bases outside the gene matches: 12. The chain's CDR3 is CSVERDYIRETQYF. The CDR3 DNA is TGCAGTGTTGAGCGGGATTATATTCGAGAGACCCAGTACTTC.

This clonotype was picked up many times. In nucleotides, the CDR3 is TGTGCCAGCAGCTCGACTAGCGGCAACTACAATGAGCAGTTCTTC. This encodes CASSSTSGNYNEQFF. This rearrangement joins TRBV7-8 to TRBJ2-1; 9 bases are a match to TRBD2. This CDR3 comprises 15 residues. Unmatched junction bases numbered 4, after V lost 4 bases and J lost 3 bases. Germline assignment: CDR1 SGHVS and CDR2 FQNEAQ.

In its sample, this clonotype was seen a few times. Here the CDR3 DNA reads TGTGCCAGCAGCCAGAGACTGAGCACAGATACGCAGTATTTT. It translates to CASSQRLSTDTQYF. J is TRBJ2-3 and V is TRBV14; no firm D call. CDR1 SGHDN and CDR2 FVKESK come from the germline V gene. The CDR3 length is 14 residues. V lost 3 bases, J lost 0 bases, and 7 bases lay in between. Drawing the rest from reference TRBV14 and TRBJ2-3, the complete variable domain is EAGVTQFPSHSVIEKGQTVTLRCDPISGHDNLYWYRRVMGKEIKFLLHFVKESKQDESGMPNNRFLAERTGGTYSTLKVQPAELEDSGVYFCASSQRLSTDTQYFGPGTRLTVL.

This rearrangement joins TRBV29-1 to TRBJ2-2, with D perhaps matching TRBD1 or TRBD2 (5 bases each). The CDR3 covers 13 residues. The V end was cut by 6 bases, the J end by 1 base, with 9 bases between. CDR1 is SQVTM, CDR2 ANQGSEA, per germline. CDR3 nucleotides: TGCAGCGTCCGGGACCAGAACACCGGGGAGCTGTTTTTT. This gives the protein CSVRDQNTGELFF.

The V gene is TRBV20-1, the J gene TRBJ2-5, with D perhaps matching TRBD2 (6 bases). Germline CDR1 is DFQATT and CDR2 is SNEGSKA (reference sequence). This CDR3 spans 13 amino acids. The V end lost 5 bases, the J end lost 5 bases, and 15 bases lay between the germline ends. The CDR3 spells CSAQLAQKETQYF. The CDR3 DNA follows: TGCAGTGCTCAACTAGCACAGAAGGAGACCCAGTACTTC.

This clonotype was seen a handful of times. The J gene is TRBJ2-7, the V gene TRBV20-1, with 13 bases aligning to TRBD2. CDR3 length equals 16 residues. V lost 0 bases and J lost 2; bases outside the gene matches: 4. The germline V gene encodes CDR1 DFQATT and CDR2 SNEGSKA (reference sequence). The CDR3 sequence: CSARDQGLAGPYEQYF. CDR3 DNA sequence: TGCAGTGCTAGAGACCAGGGACTAGCGGGGCCCTACGAGCAGTACTTC.

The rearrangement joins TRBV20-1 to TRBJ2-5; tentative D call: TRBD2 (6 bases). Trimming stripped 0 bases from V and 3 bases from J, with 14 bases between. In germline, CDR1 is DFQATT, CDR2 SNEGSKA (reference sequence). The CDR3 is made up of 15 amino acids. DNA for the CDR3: TGCAGTGCTAGAGATGGCGGGATTTCAAAAGAGACCCAGTACTTC. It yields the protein CSARDGGISKETQYF.

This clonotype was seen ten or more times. Written as DNA, the CDR3 is TGTGCCAGCAGTTGGACAGTCCAAGAGACCCAGTACTTC. Protein: CASSWTVQETQYF. The rearrangement uses TRBV6-2 or TRBV6-3 and TRBJ2-5; D perhaps matches TRBD1 (6 bases). Trimming removed 4 bases from V and 1 base from J, with 7 bases in between. The CDR3 spans 13 residues. Looked up from germline, CDR1 is MNHEY and CDR2 is SVGEGT.